The 5 T cell receptor beta chains in this list originate from one sample, sequenced in a study of blood T cell repertoires in COVID-19 (dated by TCRdb to about 2020). The library was generated by the immunoSEQ multiplex PCR assay. The source is immuneACCESS, and TCRdb retained only in-frame sequences with V and J called. Part of the clones is not carried over; for the studies checked, unresolved V genes explain less than half of this, and the remainder is unexplained. Present in this sample are 240,000 or so clones, about 89% of which were seen just once. The ten largest clones add up to roughly 8.6% of the sample. Sequenced: PBMCs or T cells enriched from blood (not recorded which). Every receptor here comes from a man aged 35 to 55 who had recovered from COVID-19.

The table lists this clone with a count of one. V usage is TRBV5-4 and J usage is TRBJ1-3; 8 positions match TRBD1. Germline CDR1 SGHNT, CDR2 YYREEE (reference sequence). This CDR3 contains 15 residues. J gave up 1 base and V 1 base, and 1 base lay outside the gene matches. This CDR3 reads CASSLQGASGNTIYF. The CDR3 DNA reads TGTGCCAGCAGCTTGCAGGGGGCGTCTGGAAACACCATATATTTT.

This rearrangement joins TRBV5-4 to TRBJ2-7, with D perhaps TRBD1 (5 bases). CDR3 length: 16 amino acids. CDR1 is SGHNT, CDR2 YYREEE, per germline (reference sequence). V lost 0 bases and J 6 bases, leaving 19 bases between the germline ends. CDR3 residues: CASSLAGVQGWGEQYF. The CDR3, as DNA: TGTGCCAGCAGCTTGGCCGGTGTGCAGGGATGGGGCGAGCAGTACTTC.

This clone showed up just a few times. J is TRBJ1-2 and V is TRBV5-4; tentative D call: TRBD1 (5 bases). The CDR3 extends over 12 amino acids. Trimming took off 3 bases at V and 5 bases at J, with 8 bases between the two ends. Per the germline V gene, CDR1 is SGHNT and CDR2 is YYREEE (reference sequence). Here the CDR3 reads CASSSTDYGYTF. CDR3 DNA sequence: TGTGCCAGCAGCTCGACAGATTATGGCTACACCTTC. Together with reference TRBV5-4 and TRBJ1-2, the CDR3 gives the full variable domain: ETGVTQSPTHLIKTRGQQVTLRCSSQSGHNTVSWYQQALGQGPQFIFQYYREEENGRGNFPPRFSGLQFPNYSSELNVNALELDDSALYLCASSSTDYGYTFGSGTRLTVV.

The chain carries TRBV5-8 and TRBJ2-1; 11 positions agree with TRBD1. CDR1 SGHTS and CDR2 YDEGEE come from the germline V gene. The ends lost 1 base at V and 6 bases at J; junction bases unmatched: 9. CDR3 size: 17 residues. CDR3 protein: CASSLTQRTGGFNEQFF. The CDR3 nucleotides read TGTGCCAGCAGCTTGACACAAAGGACAGGGGGCTTCAATGAGCAGTTCTTC.

This clone was recorded a few times. This chain uses TRBV5-1 with TRBJ2-2; weak D call: TRBD2 (5 bases). Trimming pared 1 base from V and 8 bases from J, leaving 18 bases between. The CDR3 loop spans 16 amino acids. Germline CDR1 and CDR2: SGHRS and YFSETQ. CDR3 in amino acids: CASSLRRETLSGELFF. The CDR3 DNA is TGCGCCAGCAGCTTGCGACGGGAAACACTTTCTGGGGAGCTGTTTTTT.